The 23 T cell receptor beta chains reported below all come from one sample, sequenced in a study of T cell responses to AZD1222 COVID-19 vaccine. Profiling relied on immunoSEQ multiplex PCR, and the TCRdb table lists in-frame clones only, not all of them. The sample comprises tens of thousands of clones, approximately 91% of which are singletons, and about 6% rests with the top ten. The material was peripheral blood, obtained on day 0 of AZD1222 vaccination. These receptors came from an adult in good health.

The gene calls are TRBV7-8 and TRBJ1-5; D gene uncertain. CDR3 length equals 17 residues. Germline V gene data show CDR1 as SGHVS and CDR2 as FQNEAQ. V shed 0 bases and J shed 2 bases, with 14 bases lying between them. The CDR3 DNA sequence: TGTGCCAGCAGCTTAGCGCGATGGAAGAGGGGCAATCAGCCCCAGCATTTT. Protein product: CASSLARWKRGNQPQHF.

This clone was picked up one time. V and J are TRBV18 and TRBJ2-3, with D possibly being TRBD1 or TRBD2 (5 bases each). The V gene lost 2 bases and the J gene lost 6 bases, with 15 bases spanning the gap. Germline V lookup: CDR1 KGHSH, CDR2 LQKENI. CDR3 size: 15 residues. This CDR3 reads CASSPGGMAHDTQYF. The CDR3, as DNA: TGTGCCAGCTCACCAGGGGGAATGGCTCACGATACGCAGTATTTT.

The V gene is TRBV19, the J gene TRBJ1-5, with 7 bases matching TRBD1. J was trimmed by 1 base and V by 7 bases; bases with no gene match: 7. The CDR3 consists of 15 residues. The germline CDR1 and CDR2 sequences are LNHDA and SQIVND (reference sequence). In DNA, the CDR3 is TGTGCCAGTATTGAGACAGGGTTGAGCAATCAGCCCCAGCATTTT. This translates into CASIETGLSNQPQHF.

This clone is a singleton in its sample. The DNA of the CDR3 is TGTGCCAGCAGCCCCCGGGAGCGGAGCACAGATACGCAGTATTTT. The encoded protein is CASSPRERSTDTQYF. The chain combines TRBV2 with TRBJ2-3; weak D call: TRBD2 (6 bases). Germline CDR1 and CDR2: SNHLY and FYNNEI. V was trimmed by 6 bases and J by 0 bases, leaving 13 bases between them. CDR3 length: 15 amino acids.

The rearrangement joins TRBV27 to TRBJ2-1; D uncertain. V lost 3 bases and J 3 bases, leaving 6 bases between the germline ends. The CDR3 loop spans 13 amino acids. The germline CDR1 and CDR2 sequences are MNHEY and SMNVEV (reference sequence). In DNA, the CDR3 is TGTGCCAGCAGTTTCACAAGCTACAATGAGCAGTTCTTC. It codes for CASSFTSYNEQFF.

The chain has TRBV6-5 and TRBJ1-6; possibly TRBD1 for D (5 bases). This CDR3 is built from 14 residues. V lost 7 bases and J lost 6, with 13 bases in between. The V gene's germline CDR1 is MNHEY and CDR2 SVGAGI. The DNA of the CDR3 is TGTGCCAGCAATGCGGACGGGACTAATTCACCCCTCCACTTT. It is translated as CASNADGTNSPLHF.

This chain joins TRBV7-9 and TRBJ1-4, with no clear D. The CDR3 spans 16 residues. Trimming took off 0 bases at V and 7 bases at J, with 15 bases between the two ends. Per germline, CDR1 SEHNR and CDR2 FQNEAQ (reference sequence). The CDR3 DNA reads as TGTGCCAGCAGCTTAGCCCCGGCAGGCGGATCTGAAAAACTGTTTTTT. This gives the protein CASSLAPAGGSEKLFF.

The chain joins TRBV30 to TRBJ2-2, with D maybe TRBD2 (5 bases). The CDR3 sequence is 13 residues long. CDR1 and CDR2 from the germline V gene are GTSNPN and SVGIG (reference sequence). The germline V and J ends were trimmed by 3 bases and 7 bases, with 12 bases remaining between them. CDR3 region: CAWSPTGNGELFF. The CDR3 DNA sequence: TGTGCCTGGAGCCCGACGGGGAACGGGGAGCTGTTTTTT.

The CDR3 spells CASSLGGQGREQYF. For the CDR3, the DNA is TGTGCCAGCAGCTTGGGTGGACAGGGTCGCGAGCAGTACTTC. The chain recombines TRBV5-4 with TRBJ2-7; TRBD1 agrees at 8 bases. Looked up from germline, CDR1 is SGHNT and CDR2 is YYREEE (reference sequence). Germline trimming cut 0 bases from V and 6 bases from J; bases unmatched to any gene: 5. The CDR3 length is 14 residues.

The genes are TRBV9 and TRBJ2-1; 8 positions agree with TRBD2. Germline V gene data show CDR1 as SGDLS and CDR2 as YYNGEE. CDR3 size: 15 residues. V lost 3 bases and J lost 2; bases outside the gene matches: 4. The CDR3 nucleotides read TGTGCCAGCAGCGAGAAACTAGCGGCCTACAATGAGCAGTTCTTC. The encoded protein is CASSEKLAAYNEQFF. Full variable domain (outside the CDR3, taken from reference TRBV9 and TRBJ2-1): DSGVTQTPKHLITATGQRVTLRCSPRSGDLSVYWYQQSLDQGLQFLIQYYNGEERAKGNILERFSAQQFPDLHSELNLSSLELGDSALYFCASSEKLAAYNEQFFGPGTRLTVL.

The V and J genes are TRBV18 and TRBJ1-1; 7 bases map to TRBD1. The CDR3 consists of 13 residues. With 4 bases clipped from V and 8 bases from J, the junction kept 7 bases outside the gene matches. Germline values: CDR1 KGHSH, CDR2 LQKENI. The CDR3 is CASSLNRGPEAFF. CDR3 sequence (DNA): TGTGCCAGCTCACTAAACAGGGGACCCGAAGCTTTCTTT.

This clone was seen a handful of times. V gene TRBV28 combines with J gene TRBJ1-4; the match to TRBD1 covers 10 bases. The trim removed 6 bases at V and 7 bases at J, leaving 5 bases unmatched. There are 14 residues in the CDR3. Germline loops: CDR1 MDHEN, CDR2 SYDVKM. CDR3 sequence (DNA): TGTGCCAGCAGGCGGACAGGGGGAAGTGAAAAACTGTTTTTT. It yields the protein CASRRTGGSEKLFF. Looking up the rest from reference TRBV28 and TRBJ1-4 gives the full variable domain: DVKVTQSSRYLVKRTGEKVFLECVQDMDHENMFWYRQDPGLGLRLIYFSYDVKMKEKGDIPEGYSVSREKKERFSLILESASTNQTSMYLCASRRTGGSEKLFFGSGTQLSVL.

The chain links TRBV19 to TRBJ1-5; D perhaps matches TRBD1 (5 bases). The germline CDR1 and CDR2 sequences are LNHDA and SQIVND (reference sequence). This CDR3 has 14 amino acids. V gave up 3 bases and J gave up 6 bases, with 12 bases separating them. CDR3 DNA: TGTGCCAGTAGTATCAATCCTGACAGTCAGCCCCAGCATTTT. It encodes CASSINPDSQPQHF.

The CDR3 coding sequence is TGTGCCAGCAGTTACTCCCGGAACACTGAAGCTTTCTTT. Translation gives CASSYSRNTEAFF. V gene TRBV6-5 combines with J gene TRBJ1-1, with D unclear. V lost 0 bases and J 1 base, leaving 3 bases between the germline ends. The V gene's germline CDR1 is MNHEY and CDR2 SVGAGI. This CDR3 spans 13 amino acids.

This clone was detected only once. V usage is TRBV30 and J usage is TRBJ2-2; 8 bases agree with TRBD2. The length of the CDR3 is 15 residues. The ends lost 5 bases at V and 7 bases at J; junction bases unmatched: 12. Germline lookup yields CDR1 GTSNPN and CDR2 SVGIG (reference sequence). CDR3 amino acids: CAWALGRASGGELFF. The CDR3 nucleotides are TGTGCCTGGGCTCTCGGGAGGGCCTCGGGCGGGGAGCTGTTTTTT.

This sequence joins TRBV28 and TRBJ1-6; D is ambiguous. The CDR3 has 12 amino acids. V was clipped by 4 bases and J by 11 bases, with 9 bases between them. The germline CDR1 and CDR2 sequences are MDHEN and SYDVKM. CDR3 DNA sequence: TGTGCCAGCAGTTCTTCTCGTCCACCCCTCCACTTT. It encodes CASSSSRPPLHF.

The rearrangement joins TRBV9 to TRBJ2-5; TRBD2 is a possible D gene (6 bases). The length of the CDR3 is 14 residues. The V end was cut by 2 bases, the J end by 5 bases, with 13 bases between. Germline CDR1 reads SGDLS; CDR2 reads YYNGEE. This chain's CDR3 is CASSVEGRQETQYF. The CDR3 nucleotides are TGTGCCAGCAGCGTGGAGGGGAGACAGGAGACCCAGTACTTC.

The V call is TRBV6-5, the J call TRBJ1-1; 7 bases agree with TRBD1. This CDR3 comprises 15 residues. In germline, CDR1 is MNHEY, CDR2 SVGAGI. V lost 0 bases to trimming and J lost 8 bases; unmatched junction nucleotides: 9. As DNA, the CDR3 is TGTGCCAGCAGTTACTCGAGTTTGGCCAGGGGGGAAGCTTTCTTT. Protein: CASSYSSLARGEAFF.

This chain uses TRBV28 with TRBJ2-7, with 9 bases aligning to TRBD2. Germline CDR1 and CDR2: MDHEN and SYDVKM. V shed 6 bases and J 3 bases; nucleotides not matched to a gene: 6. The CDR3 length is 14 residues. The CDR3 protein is CASRESGRNYEQYF. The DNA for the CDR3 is TGTGCCAGCAGAGAGAGCGGGAGGAACTACGAGCAGTACTTC.

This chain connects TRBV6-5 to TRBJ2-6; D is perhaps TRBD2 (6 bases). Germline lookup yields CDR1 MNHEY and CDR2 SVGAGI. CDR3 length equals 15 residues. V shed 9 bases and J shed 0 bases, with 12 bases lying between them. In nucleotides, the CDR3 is TGTGCCAGTACGGGGGTGGACTCTGGGGCCAACGTCCTGACTTTC. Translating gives CASTGVDSGANVLTF.

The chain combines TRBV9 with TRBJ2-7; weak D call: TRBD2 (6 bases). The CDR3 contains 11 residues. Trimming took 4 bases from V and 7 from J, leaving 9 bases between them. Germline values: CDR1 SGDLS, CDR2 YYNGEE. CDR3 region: CASSIGREQYF. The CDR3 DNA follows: TGTGCCAGCAGCATAGGGAGGGAGCAGTACTTC. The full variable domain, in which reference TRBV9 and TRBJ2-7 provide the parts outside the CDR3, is DSGVTQTPKHLITATGQRVTLRCSPRSGDLSVYWYQQSLDQGLQFLIQYYNGEERAKGNILERFSAQQFPDLHSELNLSSLELGDSALYFCASSIGREQYFGPGTRLTVT.

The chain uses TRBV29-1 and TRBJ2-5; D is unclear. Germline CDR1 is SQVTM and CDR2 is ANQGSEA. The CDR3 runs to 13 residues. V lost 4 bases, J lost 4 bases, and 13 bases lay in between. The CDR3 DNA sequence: TGCAGCGTTGGGAGTTTCATAGGAGAGACCCAGTACTTC. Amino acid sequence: CSVGSFIGETQYF.

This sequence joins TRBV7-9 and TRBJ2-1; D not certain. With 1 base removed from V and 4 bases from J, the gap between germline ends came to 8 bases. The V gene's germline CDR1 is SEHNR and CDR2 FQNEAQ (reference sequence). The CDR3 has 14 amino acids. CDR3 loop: CASSLGSAYNEQFF. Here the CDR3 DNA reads TGTGCCAGCAGCTTAGGTTCGGCTTACAATGAGCAGTTCTTC.